This T cell receptor (beta chain) is drawn from a study of persistence of HIV-infected CD4 T cells. The stimulus was lysate of CMV-infected fibroblasts, about 10 ug/mL. Sorting of responding CD4+ T cells relied on upregulated CD40 ligand together with CD69. Undetectable plasma HIV-1 RNA below 50 copies/mL lasted at least 4 years. Overall study results and limits: TCRbeta richness was lower in CMV- and Gag-responding cells than in anti-CD3/anti-CD28-responding cells.

Germline CDR1 reads LNHDA; CDR2 reads SQIVND (reference sequence). V lost 0 bases and J lost 4, with 6 bases in between. The CDR3 spans 13 residues. In this sample, this clone turned up a few times. What it binds is not known. The libraries were made with immunoSEQ version 4 in survey mode. Some clones are missing from TCRdb's copy, which holds only in-frame ones; the method was immunoSEQ multiplex PCR. Of 15,000 to 20,000 clones in the sample, less than 65% were seen once. This TCR was recovered from an adult woman with HIV who was CMV-seropositive. The specimen comprised CD4+ T cells sorted from PBMCs after approximately 19-hour stimulation, sampled from a patient who received antiretroviral therapy. The gene calls are TRBV19 and TRBJ1-1; D unresolved. The CDR3 DNA sequence: TGTGCCAGTAGTATAGATGGGGTCACTGAAGCTTTCTTT. Its protein product is CASSIDGVTEAFF.